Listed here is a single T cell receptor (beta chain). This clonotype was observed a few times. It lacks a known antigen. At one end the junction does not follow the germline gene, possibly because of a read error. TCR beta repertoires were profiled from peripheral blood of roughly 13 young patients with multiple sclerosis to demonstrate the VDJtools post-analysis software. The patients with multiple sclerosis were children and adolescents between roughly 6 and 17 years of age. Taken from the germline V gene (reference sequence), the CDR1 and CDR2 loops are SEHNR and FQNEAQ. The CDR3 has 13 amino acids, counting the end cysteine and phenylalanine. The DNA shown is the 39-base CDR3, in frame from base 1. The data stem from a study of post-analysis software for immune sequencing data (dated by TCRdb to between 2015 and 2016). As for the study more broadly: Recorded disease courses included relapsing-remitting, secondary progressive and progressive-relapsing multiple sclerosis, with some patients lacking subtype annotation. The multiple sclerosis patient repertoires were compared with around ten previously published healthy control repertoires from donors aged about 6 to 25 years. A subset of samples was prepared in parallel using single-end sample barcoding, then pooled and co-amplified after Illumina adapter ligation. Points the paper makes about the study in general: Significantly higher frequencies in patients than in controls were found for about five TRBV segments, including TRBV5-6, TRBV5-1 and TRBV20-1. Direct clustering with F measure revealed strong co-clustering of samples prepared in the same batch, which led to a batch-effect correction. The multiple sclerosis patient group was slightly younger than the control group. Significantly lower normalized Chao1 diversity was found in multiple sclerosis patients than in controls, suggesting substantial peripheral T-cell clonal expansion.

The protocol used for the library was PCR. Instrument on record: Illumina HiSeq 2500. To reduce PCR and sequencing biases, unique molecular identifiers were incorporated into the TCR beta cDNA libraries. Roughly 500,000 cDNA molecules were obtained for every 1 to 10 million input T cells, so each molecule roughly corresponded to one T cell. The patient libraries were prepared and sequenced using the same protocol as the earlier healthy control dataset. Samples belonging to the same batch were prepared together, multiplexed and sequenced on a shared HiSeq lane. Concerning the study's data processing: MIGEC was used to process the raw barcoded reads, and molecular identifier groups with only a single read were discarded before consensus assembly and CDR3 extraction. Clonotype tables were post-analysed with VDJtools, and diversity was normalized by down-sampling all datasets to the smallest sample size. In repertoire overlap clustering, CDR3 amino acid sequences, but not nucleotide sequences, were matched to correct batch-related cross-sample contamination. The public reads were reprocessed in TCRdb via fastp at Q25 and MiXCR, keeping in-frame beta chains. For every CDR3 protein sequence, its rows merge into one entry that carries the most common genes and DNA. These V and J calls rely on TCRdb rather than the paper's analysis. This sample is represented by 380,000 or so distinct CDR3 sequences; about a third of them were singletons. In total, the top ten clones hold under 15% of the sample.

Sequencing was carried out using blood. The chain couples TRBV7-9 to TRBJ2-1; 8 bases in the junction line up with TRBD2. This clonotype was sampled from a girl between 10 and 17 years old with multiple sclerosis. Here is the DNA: TGCTCCGAGGGCGGGGGGACCTACAATGAGCAGTTCTTC. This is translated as CSEGGGTYNEQFF.